Shown below are 14 T cell receptor beta chains from a single sample sequenced in a study of blood T cell repertoires in COVID-19. Clones were read by immunoSEQ multiplex PCR, and TCRdb kept only the in-frame ones, dropping some. Here the sample spans around 250,000 clones, about nine tenths being singletons. Sequenced material: peripheral blood. Receptor source: a woman between 40 and 50 years old who had recovered from COVID-19.

The chain employs TRBV30 and TRBJ1-4; TRBD1 might be the D (5 bases). Germline values: CDR1 GTSNPN, CDR2 SVGIG (reference sequence). The CDR3 totals 14 residues. V lost 7 bases and J 7 bases, leaving 19 bases between the germline ends. The CDR3 region is CASQKGQGSEKLFF. CDR3 nucleotide sequence: TGTGCCTCCCAAAAGGGGCAGGGAAGTGAAAAACTGTTTTTT. The variable domain in full, completed from reference TRBV30 and TRBJ1-4, reads SQTIHQWPATLVQPVGSPLSLECTVEGTSNPNLYWYRQAAGRGLQLLFYSVGIGQISSEVPQNLSASRPQDRQFILSSKKLLLSDSGFYLCASQKGQGSEKLFFGSGTQLSVL.

The chain carries TRBV2 and TRBJ1-2, with 8 bases fitting TRBD1. The CDR3 sequence is 14 residues long. The V segment lost 2 bases and the J segment 4 bases; nucleotides outside the gene matches: 3. Per germline, CDR1 SNHLY and CDR2 FYNNEI. The CDR3 sequence is CASSELDRVYGYTF. The CDR3 DNA sequence: TGTGCCAGCAGTGAACTGGACAGGGTCTATGGCTACACCTTC.

This clone has a handful of counts. This sequence joins TRBV5-1 and TRBJ1-1; the D is unclear. Germline assignment: CDR1 SGHRS and CDR2 YFSETQ. Trimming took 5 bases from V and 2 from J, leaving 10 bases between them. The CDR3 runs 13 residues. The CDR3 sequence is CASRSQVNTEAFF. The CDR3 DNA follows: TGCGCCAGCAGGTCCCAGGTTAACACTGAAGCTTTCTTT.

The rearrangement joins TRBV2 to TRBJ2-7, with 7 bases fitting TRBD1. With 4 bases clipped from V and 4 bases from J, the junction kept 7 bases outside the gene matches. This CDR3 spans 14 amino acids. Per germline, CDR1 SNHLY and CDR2 FYNNEI. The CDR3 nucleotides read TGTGCCAGCAGTGTGTGGCAGGGGGTTTACGAGCAGTACTTC. Amino acids: CASSVWQGVYEQYF.

The chain links TRBV4-1 to TRBJ2-3; D is perhaps TRBD2 (5 bases). This CDR3 comprises 16 residues. V was clipped by 0 bases and J by 2 bases, with 12 bases between them. Germline V gives CDR1 MGHRA, CDR2 YSYEKL. In nucleotides, the CDR3 is TGCGCCAGCAGCCAAGAATCGGGGAACCCCACAGATACGCAGTATTTT. Amino acids: CASSQESGNPTDTQYF.

The chain is built from TRBV18 and TRBJ2-3; 7 nucleotides agree with TRBD2. The CDR3 sequence is 17 residues long. Germline V gene sequence: CDR1 KGHSH, CDR2 LQKENI. V trimming: 3 bases; J trimming: 0 bases; junction bases outside the gene matches: 9. CDR3 residues: CASSPSVGGPSTDTQYF. The CDR3 nucleotides read TGTGCCAGCTCACCTTCCGTGGGAGGGCCCAGCACAGATACGCAGTATTTT.

The V call is TRBV19, the J call TRBJ2-7; TRBD2 might be the D (5 bases). V gave up 8 bases and J gave up 3 bases, with 20 bases separating them. This CDR3 has 15 amino acids. The germline CDR1 and CDR2 sequences are LNHDA and SQIVND (reference sequence). CDR3 protein: CASRPYGDPHYEQYF. The DNA for the CDR3 is TGTGCCAGTCGCCCCTACGGGGATCCCCACTACGAGCAGTACTTC. The full variable domain, in which reference TRBV19 and TRBJ2-7 provide the parts outside the CDR3, is DGGITQSPKYLFRKEGQNVTLSCEQNLNHDAMYWYRQDPGQGLRLIYYSQIVNDFQKGDIAEGYSVSREKKESFPLTVTSAQKNPTAFYLCASRPYGDPHYEQYFGPGTRLTVT.

The chain links TRBV14 to TRBJ1-6; weak D call: TRBD1 (6 bases). Germline CDR1 reads SGHDN; CDR2 reads FVKESK. The CDR3 totals 16 residues. The V and J ends lost 0 bases and 9 bases respectively, with 15 bases between them. DNA of the CDR3: TGTGCCAGCAGCCAAGATACAGGGATGGGGGTTTCACCCCTCCACTTT. Protein product: CASSQDTGMGVSPLHF.

V usage is TRBV28 and J usage is TRBJ1-1; the match to TRBD1 covers 8 bases. This CDR3 contains 15 residues. Germline V gene data show CDR1 as MDHEN and CDR2 as SYDVKM. J lost 4 bases, V lost 6 bases, and 10 bases had no gene match. The CDR3 loop is CASSNLQTGVTEAFF. DNA of the CDR3: TGTGCCAGCAGCAACCTACAGACAGGGGTCACTGAAGCTTTCTTT.

The chain uses TRBV30 and TRBJ2-4; 10 nucleotides match TRBD1. Germline CDR1 and CDR2: GTSNPN and SVGIG (reference sequence). The CDR3 has 14 residues. Trimming took 4 bases from V and 4 from J; bases not matched to a gene: 4. The CDR3 nucleotides read TGTGCCTGGACCCCGGGACAGGGGAAAAACATTCAGTACTTC. Translating it yields CAWTPGQGKNIQYF.

This chain joins TRBV28 and TRBJ2-7; 7 bases map to TRBD2. V trimming: 3 bases; J trimming: 3 bases; junction bases outside the gene matches: 5. This CDR3 is built from 14 residues. In germline, CDR1 is MDHEN, CDR2 SYDVKM. CDR3 bases: TGTGCCAGCAGTTTCGCTAGCGGTAGCTACGAGCAGTACTTC. It encodes CASSFASGSYEQYF.

This rearrangement joins TRBV24-1 to TRBJ2-5; 9 nucleotides line up with TRBD2. This CDR3 has 17 residues. Germline values: CDR1 KGHDR, CDR2 SFDVKD. Trimming removed 1 base from V and 2 bases from J; junction bases left unmatched: 7. The CDR3 reads CATSDFTTSGRQETQYF. The CDR3 bases are TGTGCCACCAGTGATTTCACGACTAGCGGAAGACAAGAGACCCAGTACTTC.

The chain links TRBV7-4 to TRBJ2-7; possibly TRBD2 for D (6 bases). Between the trimmed V and J ends, which lost 2 bases and 7 bases, there was a span of 24 bases. CDR3 length: 17 amino acids. Germline loops: CDR1 SGHVT, CDR2 SQSDAQ. The CDR3 loop reads CASSLRAALARTGEQYF. The CDR3 DNA reads as TGTGCCAGCAGCTTAAGGGCCGCTCTAGCGAGAACCGGGGAGCAGTACTTC.

V usage is TRBV5-1 and J usage is TRBJ2-4, with 10 nucleotides matching TRBD2. V lost 4 bases to trimming and J lost 5 bases; unmatched junction nucleotides: 18. The length of the CDR3 is 19 residues. CDR1 is SGHRS and CDR2 is YFSETQ in the germline V gene. CDR3 nucleotides: TGCGCCAGCAGCAACTTGGCAGCGGGAGGGGGTGTGGGCCAAAACATTCAGTACTTC. Translation gives CASSNLAAGGGVGQNIQYF.